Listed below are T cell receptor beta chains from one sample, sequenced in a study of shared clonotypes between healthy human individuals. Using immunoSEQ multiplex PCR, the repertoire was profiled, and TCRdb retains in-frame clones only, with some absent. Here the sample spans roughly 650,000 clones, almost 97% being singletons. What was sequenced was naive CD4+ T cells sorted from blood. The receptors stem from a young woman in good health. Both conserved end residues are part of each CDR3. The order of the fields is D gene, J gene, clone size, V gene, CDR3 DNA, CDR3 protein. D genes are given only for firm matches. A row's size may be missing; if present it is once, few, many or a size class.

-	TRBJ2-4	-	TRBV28	TGTGCCAGCAGTTACGTCTTAGGCGCACAGTACTTC	CASSYVLGAQYF
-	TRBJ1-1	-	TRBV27	TGTGCCAGCAGTTTACCCCCGGGTCGAGGGGCTGAAGCTTTCTTT	CASSLPPGRGAEAFF
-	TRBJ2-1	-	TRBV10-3	TGTGCCATCAGTCCGGGAAATAATGAGCAGTTCTTC	CAISPGNNEQFF
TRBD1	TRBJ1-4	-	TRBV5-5	TGTGCCAGCAGCCTCGGGACAGTCAATGAAAAACTGTTTTTT	CASSLGTVNEKLFF
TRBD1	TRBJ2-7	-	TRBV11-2	TGTGCCAGCAGCTCCAGACAGGGGAGCTACGAGCAGTACTTC	CASSSRQGSYEQYF
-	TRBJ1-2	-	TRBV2	TGTGCCAGCAGTGAAGCGGGGGATGGCTACACCTTC	CASSEAGDGYTF
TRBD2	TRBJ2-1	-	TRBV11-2	TGTGCCAGCAGCATCACTAGCGCCTACAATGAGCAGTTCTTC	CASSITSAYNEQFF
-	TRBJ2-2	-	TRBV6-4	TGTGCCAGCAGCCCAACCGGGCGGAGGGCCGGGGAGCTGTTTTTT	CASSPTGRRAGELFF
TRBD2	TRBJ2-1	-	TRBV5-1	TGCGCCAGTAGCTTGCTACTAGCGGGGGACGATGAGCAGTTCTTC	CASSLLLAGDDEQFF
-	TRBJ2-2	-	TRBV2	TGTGCCAGCATAGAAGCTTTTCCCGGGGAGCTGTTTTTT	CASIEAFPGELFF
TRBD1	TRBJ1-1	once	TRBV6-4	TGTGCCAGCAGTAACCTCCCCCCGACAGGGATTAAGTGGCAAACTGAAGCTTTCTTT	CASSNLPPTGIKWQTEAFF
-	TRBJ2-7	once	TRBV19	TGTGCCAGTAGTATTTACGGATTCTACGAGCAGTACTTC	CASSIYGFYEQYF
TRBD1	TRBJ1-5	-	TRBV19	TGTGCCAGTAGTTTGACAGGGGGAGAGCAGCCCCAGCATTTT	CASSLTGGEQPQHF
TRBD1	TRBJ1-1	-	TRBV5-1	TGCGCCAGCACCGGGACAGGGAACACTGAAGCTTTCTTT	CASTGTGNTEAFF
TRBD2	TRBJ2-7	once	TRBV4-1	TGCGCCAGCAGCCAGGGGCTAGCGGGAGACTACGAGCAGTACTTC	CASSQGLAGDYEQYF
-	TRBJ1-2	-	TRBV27	TGTGCCAGCAGTTTTCGGCAAGAGGCCTATGGCTACACCTTC	CASSFRQEAYGYTF
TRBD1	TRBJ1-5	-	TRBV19	TGTGCCAGTAGTATTTGGGGGACAGGGGACCATCAGCCCCAGCATTTT	CASSIWGTGDHQPQHF
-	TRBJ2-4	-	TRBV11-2	TGTGCCAGCAGCCTAAGGCCAGGGGCTGGGAAAAACATTCAGTACTTC	CASSLRPGAGKNIQYF
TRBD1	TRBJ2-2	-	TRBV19	TGTGCCAGTAGTATGACAGGGGCCAACACCGGGGAGCTGTTTTTT	CASSMTGANTGELFF
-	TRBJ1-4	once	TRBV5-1	TGCGCCAGCAGCCGGGACCGCCACTCCGAAAAACTGTTTTTT	CASSRDRHSEKLFF
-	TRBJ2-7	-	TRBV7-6	TGTGCCAGCAGCTTAGATGGAAGCGCGTCATACGAGCAGTACTTC	CASSLDGSASYEQYF
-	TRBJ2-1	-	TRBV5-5	TGTGCCAGCAGCTTGGACATCTCCTACAATGAGCAGTTCTTC	CASSLDISYNEQFF
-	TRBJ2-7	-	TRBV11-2	TGTGCCAGCAGCTTGGGGAGCTACGAGCAGTACTTC	CASSLGSYEQYF
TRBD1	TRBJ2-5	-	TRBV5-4	TGTGCCAGCAGCCGGGGACAGGGGGCAGAGACCCAGTACTTC	CASSRGQGAETQYF
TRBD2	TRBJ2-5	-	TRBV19	TGTGCCAGTACGGGACTAAACCAAGAGACCCAGTACTTC	CASTGLNQETQYF
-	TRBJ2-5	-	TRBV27	TGTGCCAGCAGTTTCCAAGGACATGGAGTTTACCCCCAGTACTTC	CASSFQGHGVYPQYF
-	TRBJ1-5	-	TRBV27	TGTGCCAGCAGTTTTGTCAGGGCGGACAATCAGCCCCAGCATTTT	CASSFVRADNQPQHF
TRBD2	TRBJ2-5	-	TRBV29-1	TGCAGCGTTGGGGCGGGAGGATGGGAGACCCAGTACTTC	CSVGAGGWETQYF
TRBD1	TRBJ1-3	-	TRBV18	TGTGCCAGCTCACTGGGGACAGGCCGAGACACCATATATTTT	CASSLGTGRDTIYF
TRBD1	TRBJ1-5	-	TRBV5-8	TGTGCCAGCAGCCCGGGACAGGGTATAAGCAATCAGCCCCAGCATTTT	CASSPGQGISNQPQHF
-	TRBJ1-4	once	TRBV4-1	TGCGCCAGCAGCCAAGTGCAGGGGACCGAAAAACTGTTTTTT	CASSQVQGTEKLFF
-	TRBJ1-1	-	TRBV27	TGTGCCAGCAGACCTGGAGGGTTGAACACTGAAGCTTTCTTT	CASRPGGLNTEAFF
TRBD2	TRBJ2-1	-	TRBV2	TGTGCCAGCAAAATTAGCGGGAGTGATGAGCAGTTCTTC	CASKISGSDEQFF
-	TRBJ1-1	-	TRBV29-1	TGCAGCGTTGCATTCGCGGCTTCCCCGAACACTGAAGCTTTCTTT	CSVAFAASPNTEAFF
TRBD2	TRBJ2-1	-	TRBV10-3	TGTGCCATCAGTGAGTCGGAAAAAACTAGCGGCCTATTATACAATGAGCAGTTCTTC	CAISESEKTSGLLYNEQFF
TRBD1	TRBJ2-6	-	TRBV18	TGTGCCAGCTCTCCCGGGACAGGCTTAACTGGGGCCAACGTCCTGACTTTC	CASSPGTGLTGANVLTF
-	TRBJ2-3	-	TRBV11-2	TGTGCCAGCAGTACCGCGGGACGTGCGTTCACAGATACGCAGTATTTT	CASSTAGRAFTDTQYF
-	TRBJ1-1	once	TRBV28	TGTGCCAGCAGTTTAATTGATCAAAACACTGAAGCTTTCTTT	CASSLIDQNTEAFF
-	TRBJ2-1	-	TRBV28	TGTGCCAGCAGTTCCCCGCCGTATACTATCTCCTCCAATGAGCAGTTCTTC	CASSSPPYTISSNEQFF
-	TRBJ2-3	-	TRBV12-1	TGTGCCAGCAGCTCTGATCGGACAGGGGCAGGGGTGTCGCAGTATTTT	CASSSDRTGAGVSQYF
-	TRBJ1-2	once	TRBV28	TGTGCCAGCAGTCTCCGGGGAGGGGGTTCTGCTGGCTACACCTTC	CASSLRGGGSAGYTF
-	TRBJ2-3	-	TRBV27	TGTGCCAGCAGTTCCGGGAGCACAGATACGCAGTATTTT	CASSSGSTDTQYF
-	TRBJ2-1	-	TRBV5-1	TGCGCCAGCAGCCTACAGCTGAGCTCCTACAATGAGCAGTTCTTC	CASSLQLSSYNEQFF
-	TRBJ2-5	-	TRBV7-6	TGTGCCAGCAGCTTAACCGGGGAAGAGACCCAGTACTTC	CASSLTGEETQYF
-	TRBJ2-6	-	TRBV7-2	TGTGCCAGCACCCAGTCCCGTTCACAGAGCTCTGGGGCCAACGTCCTGACTTTC	CASTQSRSQSSGANVLTF
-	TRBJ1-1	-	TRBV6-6	TGTGCCAGCAGCCGAGACACATACACTGAAGCTTTCTTT	CASSRDTYTEAFF
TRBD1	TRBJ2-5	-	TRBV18	TGTGCCAGCTCACCTTTCCCGGGACAGCAAGAGACCCAGTACTTC	CASSPFPGQQETQYF
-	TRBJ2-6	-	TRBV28	TGTGCCAGCAGTTTAGGAGATGCTGGGGCCAACGTCCTGACTTTC	CASSLGDAGANVLTF
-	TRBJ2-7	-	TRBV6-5	TGTGCCAGCAGTAGGGGACTTTCCTACGAGCAGTACTTC	CASSRGLSYEQYF
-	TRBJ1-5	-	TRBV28	TGTGCCAGCAGTTTAACGAGTCTGCGGGGATCGTATCAGCCCCAGCATTTT	CASSLTSLRGSYQPQHF